This is a list of T cell receptor beta chains from one sample in a study of cytomegalovirus exposure and HLA in healthy donors. Measured with immunoSEQ multiplex PCR; TCRdb has only the in-frame clones, and not every one. The sample lists approximately 150,000 clones; roughly 82% were seen once. The specimen was PBMCs. Receptor source: a man aged 45 to 65 in good health and CMV-seropositive. CDR3s include the opening cysteine and the closing phenylalanine or tryptophan. Fields, in order: D gene, J gene, clone size, V gene, CDR3 DNA, CDR3 protein. A D gene is named only where the DNA matches it firmly. The size of a clone is reported for some rows only, either as once, few or many, or as a class for expanded clones.

D gene: TRBD1; J gene: TRBJ1-4; clone size: -; V gene: TRBV6-5; CDR3 DNA: TGTGCCAGCAGTTACTCGACAGGACAGGGGGGTGAAAAACTGTTTTTT; CDR3 protein: CASSYSTGQGGEKLFF
D gene: TRBD1; J gene: TRBJ1-1; clone size: -; V gene: TRBV27; CDR3 DNA: TGTGCCAGCAGCCCACAGGGGCCGAACACTGAAGCTTTCTTT; CDR3 protein: CASSPQGPNTEAFF
D gene: -; J gene: TRBJ2-7; clone size: -; V gene: TRBV6-6; CDR3 DNA: TGTGCCAGCAGTTACTCAACCCGGGAGCATCACTACGAGCAGTACTTC; CDR3 protein: CASSYSTREHHYEQYF
D gene: TRBD1; J gene: TRBJ1-6; clone size: -; V gene: TRBV23-1; CDR3 DNA: TGCGCCAGCAGACGGACAGGGGGCAATTCACCCCTCCACTTT; CDR3 protein: CASRRTGGNSPLHF
D gene: -; J gene: TRBJ2-2; clone size: -; V gene: TRBV6-6; CDR3 DNA: TGTGCCAGCAGCCCTCCCGGGGTACCCGGGGAGCTGTTTTTT; CDR3 protein: CASSPPGVPGELFF
D gene: -; J gene: TRBJ2-2; clone size: -; V gene: TRBV5-6; CDR3 DNA: TGTGCCAGCAGCGTTAGAAACACCGGGGAGCTGTTTTTT; CDR3 protein: CASSVRNTGELFF
D gene: TRBD2; J gene: TRBJ2-3; clone size: -; V gene: TRBV9; CDR3 DNA: TGTGCCAGCAGCGTAGCGGGAGGGGGCACAGATACGCAGTATTTT; CDR3 protein: CASSVAGGGTDTQYF
D gene: TRBD1; J gene: TRBJ1-3; clone size: -; V gene: TRBV7-9; CDR3 DNA: TGTTCCAGCAGCTTTACTACGACAGGGATCTCTGGAAACACCATATATTTT; CDR3 protein: CSSSFTTTGISGNTIYF
D gene: -; J gene: TRBJ2-5; clone size: -; V gene: TRBV7-6; CDR3 DNA: TGTGCCAGCAGCTCTTATTTTCAAGAGACCCAGTACTTC; CDR3 protein: CASSSYFQETQYF
D gene: TRBD1; J gene: TRBJ1-5; clone size: once; V gene: TRBV2; CDR3 DNA: TGTGCCAGCAGTGAAGCGCCAGGGGGCCAGCCCCAGCATTTT; CDR3 protein: CASSEAPGGQPQHF
D gene: -; J gene: TRBJ2-7; clone size: -; V gene: TRBV5-1; CDR3 DNA: TGCGCCAGCAGCTTGGGAGGGACCTACGAGCAGTACTTC; CDR3 protein: CASSLGGTYEQYF
D gene: TRBD1; J gene: TRBJ2-7; clone size: -; V gene: TRBV7-3; CDR3 DNA: TGTGCCAGCAGCGCGGGACAGGGCGAGCAGTACTTC; CDR3 protein: CASSAGQGEQYF
D gene: -; J gene: TRBJ2-5; clone size: once; V gene: TRBV5-1; CDR3 DNA: TGCGCCAGCAGCTGGCCATTACCGGGGTCCGTAGAGACCCAGTACTTC; CDR3 protein: CASSWPLPGSVETQYF
D gene: -; J gene: TRBJ2-7; clone size: -; V gene: TRBV30; CDR3 DNA: TGTGCCTGGAGCCTACAGGGATCCTACGAGCAGTACTTC; CDR3 protein: CAWSLQGSYEQYF
D gene: TRBD1; J gene: TRBJ2-3; clone size: -; V gene: TRBV5-1; CDR3 DNA: TGCGCCAGCAGCTTGGTTAAGGGACAGGGAACAGATACGCAGTATTTT; CDR3 protein: CASSLVKGQGTDTQYF
D gene: TRBD2; J gene: TRBJ2-5; clone size: -; V gene: TRBV19; CDR3 DNA: TGTGCCAGTAGTAGCCAAACAAGACTAGCGGGGGATCAAGAGACCCAGTACTTC; CDR3 protein: CASSSQTRLAGDQETQYF
D gene: -; J gene: TRBJ2-7; clone size: -; V gene: TRBV29-1; CDR3 DNA: TGCAGCGGTATGGACCCCGGGGAACACGAGCAGTACTTC; CDR3 protein: CSGMDPGEHEQYF
D gene: -; J gene: TRBJ2-7; clone size: -; V gene: TRBV29-1; CDR3 DNA: TGCAGCGTTGGAGGACCGCGACTACCCTACGAGCAGTACTTC; CDR3 protein: CSVGGPRLPYEQYF
D gene: TRBD2; J gene: TRBJ2-1; clone size: -; V gene: TRBV28; CDR3 DNA: TGTGCCAGCAGTTCAATAGCGGGAGTTAACAATGAGCAGTTCTTC; CDR3 protein: CASSSIAGVNNEQFF
D gene: TRBD1; J gene: TRBJ2-5; clone size: -; V gene: TRBV9; CDR3 DNA: TGTGCCAGCAGCCCAGGGGTCAGGGGGCTCGAGACCCAGTACTTC; CDR3 protein: CASSPGVRGLETQYF
D gene: TRBD2; J gene: TRBJ2-5; clone size: -; V gene: TRBV7-9; CDR3 DNA: TGTGCCAGCAGCCCTATGTCTAGCGGGGGGCGAGAGACCCAGTACTTC; CDR3 protein: CASSPMSSGGRETQYF
D gene: -; J gene: TRBJ2-4; clone size: once; V gene: TRBV9; CDR3 DNA: TGTGCCAGCAGCCCTCGGGACAATCTAAACAGTCAGTACTTC; CDR3 protein: CASSPRDNLNSQYF
D gene: -; J gene: TRBJ1-1; clone size: -; V gene: TRBV25-1; CDR3 DNA: TGTGCCAGCAGTGAAGGGGGCTTAACTGAAGCTTTCTTT; CDR3 protein: CASSEGGLTEAFF
D gene: -; J gene: TRBJ2-1; clone size: -; V gene: TRBV7-3; CDR3 DNA: TGTGCCAGCAGCTTAGAGGCAGGGGCGTACAATGAGCAGTTCTTC; CDR3 protein: CASSLEAGAYNEQFF
D gene: TRBD2; J gene: TRBJ2-1; clone size: -; V gene: TRBV29-1; CDR3 DNA: TGCAGCCCCTGGGCGCGGGGGGAGGATGAGCAGTTCTTC; CDR3 protein: CSPWARGEDEQFF
D gene: TRBD2; J gene: TRBJ2-7; clone size: -; V gene: TRBV7-9; CDR3 DNA: TGTGCCAGCAGCTTAGTTGCGGGAGGCAGCGAGCAGTACTTC; CDR3 protein: CASSLVAGGSEQYF
D gene: -; J gene: TRBJ1-2; clone size: -; V gene: TRBV28; CDR3 DNA: TGTGCCAGCAGGGGCGCGGGGGGCTATGGCTACACCTTC; CDR3 protein: CASRGAGGYGYTF
D gene: TRBD2; J gene: TRBJ2-3; clone size: -; V gene: TRBV30; CDR3 DNA: TGTGCCTGGAGTAGGGTAGCGGGGGCGGATACGCAGTATTTT; CDR3 protein: CAWSRVAGADTQYF
D gene: -; J gene: TRBJ2-7; clone size: -; V gene: TRBV4-1; CDR3 DNA: TGCGCCAGCAGCCCACCCAACCCAATCGGTTCCTACGAGCAGTACTTC; CDR3 protein: CASSPPNPIGSYEQYF
D gene: TRBD2; J gene: TRBJ2-3; clone size: -; V gene: TRBV11-3; CDR3 DNA: TGTGCCAGCAGCACCGGACTAGCGGCAGATACGCAGTATTTT; CDR3 protein: CASSTGLAADTQYF
D gene: -; J gene: TRBJ2-7; clone size: few; V gene: TRBV2; CDR3 DNA: TGTGCCAGCAGCTCCTCCCCCTACGAGCAGTACTTC; CDR3 protein: CASSSSPYEQYF
D gene: TRBD1; J gene: TRBJ1-2; clone size: few; V gene: TRBV5-1; CDR3 DNA: TGCGCCAGCAGCTTGGCCGGACAGGGCGCTGGCTACACCTTC; CDR3 protein: CASSLAGQGAGYTF
D gene: -; J gene: TRBJ1-1; clone size: -; V gene: TRBV10-3; CDR3 DNA: TGTGCCATCAGTGTAGGACAAGGGAACACTGAAGCTTTCTTT; CDR3 protein: CAISVGQGNTEAFF
D gene: TRBD2; J gene: TRBJ2-1; clone size: -; V gene: TRBV9; CDR3 DNA: TGTGCCAGCAGCGTAGCTAGCGGGGAGATTGAGCAGTTCTTC; CDR3 protein: CASSVASGEIEQFF